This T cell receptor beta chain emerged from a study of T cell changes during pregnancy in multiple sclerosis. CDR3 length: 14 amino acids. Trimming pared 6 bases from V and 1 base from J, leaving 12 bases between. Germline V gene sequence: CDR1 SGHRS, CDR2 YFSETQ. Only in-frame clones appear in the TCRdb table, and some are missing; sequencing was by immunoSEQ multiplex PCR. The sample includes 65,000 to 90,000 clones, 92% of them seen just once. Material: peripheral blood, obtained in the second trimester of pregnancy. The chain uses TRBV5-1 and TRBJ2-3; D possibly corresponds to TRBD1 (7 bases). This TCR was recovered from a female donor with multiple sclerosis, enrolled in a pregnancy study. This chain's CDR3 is CASTQGGGTDTQYF. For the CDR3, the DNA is TGCGCCAGCACCCAGGGGGGTGGCACAGATACGCAGTATTTT.